Below, 13 T cell receptor beta chains from the same sample are listed, as sequenced in a study of cytomegalovirus exposure and HLA in healthy donors. PCR involved 60 Vbeta and 13 Jbeta primers. TCRdb keeps only in-frame clones here, not all; method: immunoSEQ multiplex PCR. The sample lists under 200,000 clones, approximately 77% occurring once. The sequencing sample was made of PBMCs. The source is a man between 18 and 35 years old in good health and CMV-seronegative.

The CDR3 spells CASSYSSQNTEAFF. CDR3 nucleotides: TGTGCCAGCAGTTACTCGAGTCAGAACACTGAAGCTTTCTTT. The rearrangement uses TRBV6-6 and TRBJ1-1, with D uncertain. The CDR3 has 14 residues. The germline gives CDR1 MNHNY, CDR2 SVGAGI (reference sequence). Trimming left V 0 bases short and J 1 base short, with 6 bases between.

The chain couples TRBV9 to TRBJ2-7, with TRBD2 identical over 9 bases. Germline V gene sequence: CDR1 SGDLS, CDR2 YYNGEE. J gave up 0 bases and V 0 bases, and 10 bases lay outside the gene matches. CDR3 length equals 18 residues. The CDR3, as DNA: TGTGCCAGCAGCGTAGGGCTAGCGGGGTCCACGGTCTCCTACGAGCAGTACTTC. Its translation: CASSVGLAGSTVSYEQYF.

V usage is TRBV6-5 and J usage is TRBJ2-1; D is uncertain. This CDR3 has 13 residues. Germline V CDR1 and CDR2: MNHEY, SVGAGI. V lost 3 bases, J lost 4 bases, and 7 bases lay in between. The CDR3, as DNA: TGTGCCAGCAGTTATACAGCTTACAATGAGCAGTTCTTC. Protein: CASSYTAYNEQFF.

The chain has TRBV14 and TRBJ2-7; 8 bases line up with TRBD1. The V and J ends lost 4 bases and 0 bases, in that order; junction bases with no gene match: 5. The CDR3 consists of 15 residues. Per the germline V gene, CDR1 is SGHDN and CDR2 is FVKESK. This CDR3 reads CASSLRQGASYEQYF. For the CDR3, the DNA is TGTGCCAGCAGCCTGAGGCAGGGGGCCTCCTACGAGCAGTACTTC.

The rearrangement links TRBV23-1 to TRBJ2-1, with a tentative D call TRBD2 (6 bases). TRBV23-1 is sorted into the ORF group, with uncertain function. This CDR3 region has 18 residues. V lost 2 bases to trimming and J lost 11 bases, with 28 bases between them. DNA of the CDR3: TGCGCCAGCAGTCAACGGCGGGACCTGGAGGCCCGATGGGGCAAGCAGTTCTTC. This encodes CASSQRRDLEARWGKQFF.

V gene TRBV6-1 combines with J gene TRBJ1-1, with a possible D match to TRBD1 (6 bases). The V end was cut by 1 base, the J end by 5 bases, with 8 bases between. The CDR3 has 13 amino acids. CDR1 is MNHNS, CDR2 SASEGT, per germline. The CDR3 loop is CASSEGGRTEAFF. The CDR3 nucleotides are TGTGCCAGCAGTGAAGGGGGGCGAACTGAAGCTTTCTTT.

This sequence joins TRBV28 and TRBJ1-2, with 7 bases matching TRBD1. Trimming cost V 4 bases and J 4 bases; bases outside gene matches: 9. The CDR3 loop spans 15 amino acids. In germline, CDR1 is MDHEN, CDR2 SYDVKM. CDR3 bases: TGTGCCAGCAGTTCCCCCGGGACAGAGGCCTATGGCTACACCTTC. Protein product: CASSSPGTEAYGYTF.

V gene TRBV9 combines with J gene TRBJ2-1; 15 nucleotides agree with TRBD2. From germline, CDR1 is SGDLS and CDR2 YYNGEE. This CDR3 has 17 amino acids. V was pared by 3 bases and J by 9 bases, with 10 bases of the junction left unmatched. The DNA of the CDR3 is TGTGCCAGCAGCGCGGGGAGGGGACTAGCGGGAGGTGGTGAGCAGTTCTTC. This sequence encodes CASSAGRGLAGGGEQFF.

The chain employs TRBV30 and TRBJ1-2; a possible D gene is TRBD1 (6 bases). The germline V and J ends were trimmed by 0 bases and 10 bases, with 18 bases remaining between them. Germline CDR1 reads GTSNPN; CDR2 reads SVGIG (reference sequence). The length of the CDR3 is 14 residues. The chain's CDR3 is CAWSVRVTGDVYTF. The CDR3 nucleotides are TGTGCCTGGAGTGTAAGGGTGACAGGCGATGTCTACACCTTC.

Only a few counts were recorded for this clone. The chain combines TRBV29-1 with TRBJ2-7; 10 bases are a match to TRBD2. From germline, CDR1 is SQVTM and CDR2 ANQGSEA. V trimming: 5 bases; J trimming: 0 bases; junction bases outside the gene matches: 7. The CDR3 is 15 amino acids. CDR3 DNA sequence: TGCAGCGTTATGCTAGCGGGAGACAGCTCCTACGAGCAGTACTTC. It encodes CSVMLAGDSSYEQYF.

The chain employs TRBV9 and TRBJ2-5; 7 bases line up with TRBD1. The end of the DNA fits TRBJ2-7 better, so the J call may be wrong. The CDR3 covers 15 residues. The germline V gene has CDR1 SGDLS and CDR2 YYNGEE. The CDR3 DNA reads TGTGCCAGCAGCCTAGAGGTGGGACAGACCTACGAGCAGTACTTC. Protein product: CASSLEVGQTYEQYF.

The rearrangement links TRBV9 to TRBJ2-1; 8 bases align to TRBD2. This CDR3 contains 17 residues. Germline V lookup: CDR1 SGDLS, CDR2 YYNGEE. Losses at the gene ends were 4 bases for V and 8 bases for J; bases not matched to a gene: 17. CDR3 residues: CASSPRRTSKWGHEQFF. The CDR3 region has the DNA TGTGCCAGCAGCCCTAGACGGACTAGCAAGTGGGGGCATGAGCAGTTCTTC.

The rearrangement uses TRBV7-6 and TRBJ1-5; 8 positions match TRBD1. The CDR3 contains 17 residues. Germline-derived CDR1 and CDR2 are SGHVS and FNYEAQ. After removal of 1 base from V and 0 bases from J, the junction contained 5 bases not matched to a gene. CDR3 loop: CASSLGQGKFSNQPQHF. For the CDR3, the DNA is TGTGCCAGCAGCTTAGGACAGGGGAAATTTAGCAATCAGCCCCAGCATTTT. Together with reference TRBV7-6 and TRBJ1-5, the CDR3 gives the full variable domain: GAGVSQSPRYKVTKRGQDVALRCDPISGHVSLYWYRQALGQGPEFLTYFNYEAQQDKSGLPNDRFSAERPEGSISTLTIQRTEQRDSAMYRCASSLGQGKFSNQPQHFGDGTRLSIL.